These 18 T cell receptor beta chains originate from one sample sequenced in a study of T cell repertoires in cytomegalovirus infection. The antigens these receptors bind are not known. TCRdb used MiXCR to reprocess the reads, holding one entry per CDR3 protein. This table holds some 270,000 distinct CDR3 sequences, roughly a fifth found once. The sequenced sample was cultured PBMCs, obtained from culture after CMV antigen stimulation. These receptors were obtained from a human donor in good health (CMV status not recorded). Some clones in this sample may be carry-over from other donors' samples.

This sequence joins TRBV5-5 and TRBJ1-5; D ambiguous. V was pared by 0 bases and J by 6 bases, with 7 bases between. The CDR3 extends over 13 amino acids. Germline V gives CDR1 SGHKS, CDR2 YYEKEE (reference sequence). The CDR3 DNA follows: TGTGCCAGCAGCTTGGCGGGGTCTCAGCCCCAGCATTTT. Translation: CASSLAGSQPQHF.

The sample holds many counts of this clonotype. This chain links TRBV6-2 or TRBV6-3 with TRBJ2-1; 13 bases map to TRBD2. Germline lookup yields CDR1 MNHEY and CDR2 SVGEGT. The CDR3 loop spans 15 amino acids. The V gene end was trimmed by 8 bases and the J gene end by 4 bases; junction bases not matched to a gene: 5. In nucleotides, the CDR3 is TGTGCCAGCGATCCGGGACTAGCGGGATACAATGAGCAGTTCTTC. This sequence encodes CASDPGLAGYNEQFF.

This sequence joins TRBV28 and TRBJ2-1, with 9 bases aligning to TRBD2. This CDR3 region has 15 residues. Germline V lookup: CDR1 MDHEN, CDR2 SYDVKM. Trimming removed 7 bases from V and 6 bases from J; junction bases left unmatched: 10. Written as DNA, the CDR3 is TGTGCCAGCACCCTGAGGCTAGCGGGGCCCAATGAGCAGTTCTTC. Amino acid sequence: CASTLRLAGPNEQFF.

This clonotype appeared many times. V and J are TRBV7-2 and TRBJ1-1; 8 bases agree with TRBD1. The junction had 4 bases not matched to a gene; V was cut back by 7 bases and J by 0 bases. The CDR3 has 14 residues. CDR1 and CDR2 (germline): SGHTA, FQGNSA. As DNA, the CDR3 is TGTGCCAGCACCAGGGGGCGGATGAACACTGAAGCTTTCTTT. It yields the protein CASTRGRMNTEAFF.

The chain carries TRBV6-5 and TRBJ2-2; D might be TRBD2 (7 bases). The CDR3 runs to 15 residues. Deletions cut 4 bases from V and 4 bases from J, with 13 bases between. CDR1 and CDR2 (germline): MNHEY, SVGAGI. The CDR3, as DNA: TGTGCCAGCAGTTGGGGGGGGCCCGGCACCGGGGAGCTGTTTTTT. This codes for CASSWGGPGTGELFF.

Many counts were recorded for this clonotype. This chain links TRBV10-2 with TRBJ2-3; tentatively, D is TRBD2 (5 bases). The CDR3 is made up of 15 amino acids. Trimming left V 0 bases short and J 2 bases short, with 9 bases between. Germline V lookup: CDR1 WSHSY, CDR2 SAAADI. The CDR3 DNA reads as TGCGCCAGCAGTGAGTCGGGAGCCTACACAGATACGCAGTATTTT. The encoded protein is CASSESGAYTDTQYF.

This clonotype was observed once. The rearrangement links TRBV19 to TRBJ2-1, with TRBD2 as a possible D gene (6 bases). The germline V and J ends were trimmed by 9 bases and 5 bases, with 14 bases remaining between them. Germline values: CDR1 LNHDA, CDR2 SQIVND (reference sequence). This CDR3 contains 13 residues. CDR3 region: CARGGVAHNEQFF. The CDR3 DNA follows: TGTGCCAGAGGAGGGGTAGCCCACAATGAGCAGTTCTTC.

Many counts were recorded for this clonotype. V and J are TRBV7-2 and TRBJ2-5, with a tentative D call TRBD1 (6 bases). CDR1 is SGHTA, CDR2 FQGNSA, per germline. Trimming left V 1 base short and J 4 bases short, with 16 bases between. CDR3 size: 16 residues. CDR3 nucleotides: TGTGCCAGCAGCTTAGTACATGCTAGCAGGGGAGAGACCCAGTACTTC. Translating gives CASSLVHASRGETQYF.

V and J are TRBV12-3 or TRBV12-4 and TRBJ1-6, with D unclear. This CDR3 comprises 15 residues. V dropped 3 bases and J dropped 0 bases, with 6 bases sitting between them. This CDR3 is CASSLTDSYNSPLHF. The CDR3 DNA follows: TGTGCCAGCAGTTTGACGGACTCCTATAATTCACCCCTCCACTTT.

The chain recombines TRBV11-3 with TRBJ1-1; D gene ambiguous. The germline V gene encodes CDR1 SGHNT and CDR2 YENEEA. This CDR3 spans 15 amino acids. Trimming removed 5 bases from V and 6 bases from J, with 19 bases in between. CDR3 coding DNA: TGTGCCAGCAGCCCGGCATTTGGGATTTCAGCTGAAGCTTTCTTT. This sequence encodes CASSPAFGISAEAFF.

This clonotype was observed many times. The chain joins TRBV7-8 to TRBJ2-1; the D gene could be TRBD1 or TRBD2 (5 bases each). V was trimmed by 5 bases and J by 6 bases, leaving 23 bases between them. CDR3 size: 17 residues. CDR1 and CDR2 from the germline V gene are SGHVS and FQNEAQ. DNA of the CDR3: TGTGCCAGCAGCCCAGGGCCCCGGGGACCGGATGGCAATGAGCAGTTCTTC. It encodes CASSPGPRGPDGNEQFF.

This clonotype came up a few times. The CDR3 spells CASRPRQNTGELFF. The CDR3 DNA is TGTGCCAGCCGGCCAAGACAGAACACCGGGGAGCTGTTTTTT. The rearrangement uses TRBV6-1 and TRBJ2-2; D gene unclear. There are 14 residues in the CDR3. CDR1 and CDR2 from the germline V gene are MNHNS and SASEGT. The V and J ends lost 8 bases and 1 base respectively, with 11 bases between them.

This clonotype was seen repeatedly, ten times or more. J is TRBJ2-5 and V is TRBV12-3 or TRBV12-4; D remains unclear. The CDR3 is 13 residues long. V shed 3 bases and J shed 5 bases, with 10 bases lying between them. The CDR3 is CASSFALGETQYF. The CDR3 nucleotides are TGTGCCAGCAGTTTTGCGTTAGGCGAGACCCAGTACTTC.

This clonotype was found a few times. The CDR3 DNA follows: TGCGCCAGCAGCCAAGACACTAGCGGGAGCTCCTACGAGCAGTACTTC. Amino acid sequence: CASSQDTSGSSYEQYF. V and J are TRBV4-3 and TRBJ2-7; 11 bases match TRBD2. CDR1 is LGHNA and CDR2 is YSLEER in the germline V gene. The CDR3 is 16 amino acids. Losses at the gene ends were 0 bases for V and 0 bases for J; bases not matched to a gene: 1.

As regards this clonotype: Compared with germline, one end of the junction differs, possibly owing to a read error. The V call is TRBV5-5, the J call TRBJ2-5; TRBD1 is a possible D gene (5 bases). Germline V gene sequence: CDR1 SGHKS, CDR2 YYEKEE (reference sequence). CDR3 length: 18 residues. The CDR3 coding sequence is TGTGCCAGCAGATCGACGGCAGGGTCCGGGCGAGGAAAAGAGACCCGGTACTTC. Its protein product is CASRSTAGSGRGKETRYF.

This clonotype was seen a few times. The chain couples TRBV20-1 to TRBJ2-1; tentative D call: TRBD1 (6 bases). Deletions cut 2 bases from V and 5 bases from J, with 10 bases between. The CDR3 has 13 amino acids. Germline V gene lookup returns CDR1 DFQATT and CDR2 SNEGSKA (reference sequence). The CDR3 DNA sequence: TGCAGTGCTAGACGGACAGCTCACAATGAGCAGTTCTTC. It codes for CSARRTAHNEQFF.

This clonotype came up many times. In DNA form, the CDR3 reads TGTGCCAGCAGCTTAGAGTGGAGGGGGAACACTGAAGCTTTCTTT. It encodes CASSLEWRGNTEAFF. The rearrangement links TRBV7-8 to TRBJ1-1, with D possibly being TRBD1 (5 bases). In germline, CDR1 is SGHVS, CDR2 FQNEAQ. V lost 1 base, J lost 1 base, and 10 bases lay in between. The CDR3 spans 15 residues.

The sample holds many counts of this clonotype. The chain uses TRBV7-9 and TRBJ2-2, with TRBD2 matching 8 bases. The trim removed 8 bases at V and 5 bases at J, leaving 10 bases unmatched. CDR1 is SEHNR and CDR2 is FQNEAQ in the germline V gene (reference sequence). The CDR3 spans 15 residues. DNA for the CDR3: TGTGCCAGCGGGACCGTGAGCGGGAGAACCGGGGAGCTGTTTTTT. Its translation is CASGTVSGRTGELFF.